This T cell receptor beta chain came from a study of early T cells in non-severe SARS-CoV-2 infection. At the level of the study: Chains were unpaired, as sequencing was done on bulk RNA from unsorted whole blood. Study conclusions and caveats: Comparison of clonotypes with VDJdb favored anti-spike CD8 responses while missing private and CD4 specificities.

In its sample, this clonotype was seen a few times. Its cognate antigen is unknown. Individual cDNA molecules each received unique molecular identifiers attached to them. One entry per CDR3 protein results from TCRdb running MiXCR on the 5' RACE reads. The data show more than 75,000 distinct CDR3 sequences, approximately 13% seen once. Trimming removed 5 bases from V and 9 bases from J, with 11 bases in between. Germline V gene lookup returns CDR1 SGHVS and CDR2 FQNEAQ. The CDR3 is made up of 13 amino acids. The clonotype comes from an adult who was a healthcare worker with PCR-confirmed SARS-CoV-2 infection or an uninfected control (not recorded which). The specimen sequenced was whole blood. The chain carries TRBV7-8 and TRBJ1-6, with a tentative D call TRBD1 (6 bases). The CDR3 is CASSGYRASPLHF. In DNA, the CDR3 is TGTGCCAGCAGCGGGTACAGGGCTTCACCCCTCCACTTT.